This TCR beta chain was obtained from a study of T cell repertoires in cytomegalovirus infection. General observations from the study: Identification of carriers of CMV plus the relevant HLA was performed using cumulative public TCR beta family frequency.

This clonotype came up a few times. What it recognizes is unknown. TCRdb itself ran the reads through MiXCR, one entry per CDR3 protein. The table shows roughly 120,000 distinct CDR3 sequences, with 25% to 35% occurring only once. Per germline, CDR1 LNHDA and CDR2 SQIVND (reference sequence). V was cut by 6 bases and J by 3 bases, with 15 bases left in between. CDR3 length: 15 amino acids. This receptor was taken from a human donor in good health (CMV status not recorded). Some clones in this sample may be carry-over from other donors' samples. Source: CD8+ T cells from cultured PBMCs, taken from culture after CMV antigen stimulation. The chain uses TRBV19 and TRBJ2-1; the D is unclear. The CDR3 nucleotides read TGTGCCAGTAGAGATTTCGAGCAAGGCTACAATGAGCAGTTCTTC. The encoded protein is CASRDFEQGYNEQFF.